This T cell receptor (beta chain) was observed in a study of T cells in Graves' hyperthyroidism and ophthalmopathy (dated by TCRdb to about 2019). With respect to the entire study: Peripheral blood samples were taken at the time of initial diagnosis, prior to any treatment. A discovery cohort of about a hundred patients, roughly 43 with Graves' ophthalmopathy and over 55 with stable Graves' hyperthyroidism, was used to find distinguishing TCR V-J signatures. An independent validation cohort of about 19 hyperthyroidism patients and some 15 patients who later progressed to ophthalmopathy tested prospective prediction of ophthalmopathy. For training and testing, the 95 to 100 patients in the discovery cohort were randomly divided in a 7:3 ratio. In addition, the study compared T-cell repertoires in thyroid tissue and in blood from a handful of Graves' hyperthyroidism patients. After sampling, hyperthyroidism patients received methimazole starting at 30 mg daily, and ophthalmopathy patients received high-dose intravenous methylprednisolone. The paper reports TCR Vbeta CDR3 sequencing of approximately 130 peripheral blood samples: around 41 ophthalmopathy, roughly 80 hyperthyroidism and around 17 progressor patients.

The paper's findings and limits, for the study overall: In cross-validation, a model built on a 13 V-J signature told ophthalmopathy apart from stable hyperthyroidism with approximately 90% sensitivity and about 81% specificity, and in testing the same model reached 80%/75%. Sample size was not statistically predetermined, and blinding of investigators to group allocation was not performed. Most expanded thyroid clonotypes (frequency above 0.001) were also found in blood, which suggests that blood repertoires may mirror thyroid immune responses. In validation, the model predicted progression to ophthalmopathy with 60% to 71% sensitivity and roughly 72% specificity, a median of about six months before onset.

Stable Graves' hyperthyroidism was defined as no progression to ophthalmopathy during 18 months of follow-up. The hyperthyroidism patients were between 18 and 65 years old and newly diagnosed, with a disease duration of less than 2 months. Any patient with an uncontrolled infection, another autoimmune disease, pregnancy or lactation was excluded. Diagnoses relied on clinical symptoms, serum thyroxine and TRAb, thyroid ultrasound and orbital computed tomography. PBMCs were separated from over 9 ml of fresh peripheral blood using Ficoll-Paque density gradient centrifugation. Trizol reagent was used to extract total RNA, and RNA quality was then checked on an Agilent 2100 Bioanalyzer. This clonotype was detected only a few times. Its antigen is not yet known. Base-call qualities are not available, and no considerably larger clone is one nucleotide away. Amplification of TCR beta CDR3 regions was carried out from RNA transcripts. For the first round of RT-PCR on the TCR CDR3, the HTBI primer set was used together with the Qiagen OneStep RT-PCR kit. The libraries were constructed in a second round of multiplex PCR and then size-selected and purified. Paired-end sequencing of the libraries was performed with 100 bp reads on an Illumina HiSeq2000. On the study's bioinformatics: SOAPnuke was used to process the raw data, throwing out any read that contained adapters or uncalled bases, had a mean Phred below 15, or lacked an exact constant-primer or identifier match. COPE v1.2.5 was used to merge the high-quality paired reads, and each unique nucleotide sequence was defined as a clonotype. Clonotypes were aligned to IMGT TRBV, TRBD and TRBJ reference segments using MiTCR v1.1. Only V-J combinations with frequency above 0.0001, covering 99% to 99.2% of repertoires, were analysed. The TCS score was defined as the ratio of F50 (clonal expansion) to E x V (chaos), calculated using BLOSUM62-based TCRdist between CDR3 peptides within each V-J. Welch's t-statistics and random forest reduced approximately 520 V-J features to 13, which were used in a naive Bayes classifier (R e1071). The public sequencing data were trimmed at Q25 with fastp and processed into clonotypes with MiXCR by TCRdb, which kept only in-frame beta chains. One record per CDR3 amino acid sequence lists the most common genes and DNA. In this record, the V and J calls reflect TCRdb's handling and not the investigators' own analysis. The sample contains around 350,000 distinct CDR3 sequences, 25% of them found a single time. The top ten constitute around 67% of the sample.

From V the trimming removes 4 bases and from J it removes 4 bases, while the gene matches leave 7 bases of the junction unaccounted for. The CDR3 spans 15 residues, from the cysteine through the phenylalanine. Here the CDR3 DNA is all that survives: 45 bases in frame from base 1. The origin of this receptor is a man between 50 and 59 years old with Graves' hyperthyroidism. The chain couples TRBV12-3 or TRBV12-4 to TRBJ1-5; 7 central nucleotides agree with TRBD1. The sample consisted of blood. The CDR3 reads as follows: CASSSAGQVNQPQHF. The DNA is as follows: TGTGCCAGCAGTTCCGCCGGACAGGTGAATCAGCCCCAGCATTTT.